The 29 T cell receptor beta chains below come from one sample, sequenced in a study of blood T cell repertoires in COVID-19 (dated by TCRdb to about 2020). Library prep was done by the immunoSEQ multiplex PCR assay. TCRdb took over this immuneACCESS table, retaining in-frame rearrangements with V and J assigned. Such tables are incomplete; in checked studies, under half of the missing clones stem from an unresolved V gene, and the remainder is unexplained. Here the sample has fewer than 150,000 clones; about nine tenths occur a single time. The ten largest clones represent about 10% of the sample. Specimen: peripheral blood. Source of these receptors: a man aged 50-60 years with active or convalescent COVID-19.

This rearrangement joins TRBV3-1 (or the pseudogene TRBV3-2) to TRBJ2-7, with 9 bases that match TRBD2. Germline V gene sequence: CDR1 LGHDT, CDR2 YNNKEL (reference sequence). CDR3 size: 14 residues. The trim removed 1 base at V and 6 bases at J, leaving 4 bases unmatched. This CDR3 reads CASSQVGSGSEQYF. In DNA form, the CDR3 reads TGTGCCAGCAGCCAAGTTGGTAGCGGGAGCGAGCAGTACTTC.

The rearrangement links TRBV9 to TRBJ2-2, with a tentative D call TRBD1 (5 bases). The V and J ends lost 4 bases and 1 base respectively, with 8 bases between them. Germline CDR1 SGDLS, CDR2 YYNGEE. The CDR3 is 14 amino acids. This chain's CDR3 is CASSPTVNTGELFF. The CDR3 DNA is TGTGCCAGCAGCCCGACAGTGAACACCGGGGAGCTGTTTTTT.

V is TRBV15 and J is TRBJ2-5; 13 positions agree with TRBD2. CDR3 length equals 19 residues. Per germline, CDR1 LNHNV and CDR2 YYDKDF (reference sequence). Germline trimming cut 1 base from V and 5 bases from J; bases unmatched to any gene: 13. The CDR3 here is CATSRVLRTSGRSGETQYF. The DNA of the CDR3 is TGTGCCACCAGCAGAGTTCTTAGGACTAGCGGGAGAAGCGGCGAGACCCAGTACTTC.

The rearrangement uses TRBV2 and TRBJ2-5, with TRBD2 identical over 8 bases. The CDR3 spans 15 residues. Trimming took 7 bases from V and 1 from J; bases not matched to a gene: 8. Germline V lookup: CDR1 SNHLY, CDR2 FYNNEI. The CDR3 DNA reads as TGTGCCAGCAAGGTAGCGGGACTAAGCCAAGAGACCCAGTACTTC. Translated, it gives CASKVAGLSQETQYF.

The CDR3 DNA sequence: TGTGCCAGCAGGGGGGGAGGGGTTAATGAAAAACTGTTTTTT. Its protein is CASRGGGVNEKLFF. The chain has TRBV6-5 and TRBJ1-4; D perhaps matches TRBD1 (5 bases). The germline V and J ends were trimmed by 6 bases and 4 bases, with 12 bases remaining between them. The CDR3 extends over 14 amino acids. CDR1 is MNHEY and CDR2 is SVGAGI in the germline V gene.

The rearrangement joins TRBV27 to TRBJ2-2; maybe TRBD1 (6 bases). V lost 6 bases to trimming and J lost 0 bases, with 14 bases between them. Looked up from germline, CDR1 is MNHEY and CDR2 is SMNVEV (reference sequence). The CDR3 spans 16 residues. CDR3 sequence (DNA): TGTGCCAGCAGGGTAACCGGGACATCGAACACCGGGGAGCTGTTTTTT. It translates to CASRVTGTSNTGELFF.

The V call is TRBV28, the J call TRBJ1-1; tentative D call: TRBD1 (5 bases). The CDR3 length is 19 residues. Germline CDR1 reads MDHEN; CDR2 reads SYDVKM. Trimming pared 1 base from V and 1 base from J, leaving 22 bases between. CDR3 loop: CASSLFLGSIGRANTEAFF. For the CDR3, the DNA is TGTGCCAGCAGTTTATTTCTGGGAAGTATAGGCAGGGCGAACACTGAAGCTTTCTTT.

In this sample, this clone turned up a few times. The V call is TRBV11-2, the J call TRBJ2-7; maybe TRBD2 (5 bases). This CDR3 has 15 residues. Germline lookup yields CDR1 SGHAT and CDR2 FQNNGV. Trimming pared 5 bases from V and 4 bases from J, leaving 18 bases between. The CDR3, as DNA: TGTGCCAGCAGCGTCGGGGTCGTCCGGATTTACGAGCAGTACTTC. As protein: CASSVGVVRIYEQYF. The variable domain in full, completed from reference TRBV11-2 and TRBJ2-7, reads EAGVAQSPRYKIIEKRQSVAFWCNPISGHATLYWYQQILGQGPKLLIQFQNNGVVDDSQLPKDRFSAERLKGVDSTLKIQPAKLEDSAVYLCASSVGVVRIYEQYFGPGTRLTVT.

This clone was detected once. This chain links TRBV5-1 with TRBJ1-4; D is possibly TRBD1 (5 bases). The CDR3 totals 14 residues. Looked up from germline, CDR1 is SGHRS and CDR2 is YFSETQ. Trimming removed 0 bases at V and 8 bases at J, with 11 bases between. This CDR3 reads CASSLGGAREKLFF. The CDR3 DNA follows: TGCGCCAGCAGCTTGGGCGGGGCTCGGGAAAAACTGTTTTTT.

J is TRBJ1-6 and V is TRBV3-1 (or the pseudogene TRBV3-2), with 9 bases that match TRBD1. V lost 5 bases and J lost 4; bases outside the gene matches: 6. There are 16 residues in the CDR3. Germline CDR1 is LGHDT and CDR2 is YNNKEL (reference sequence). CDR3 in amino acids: CASSAGTGRYNSPLHF. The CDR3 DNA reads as TGTGCCAGCAGCGCCGGGACAGGGCGGTATAATTCACCCCTCCACTTT.

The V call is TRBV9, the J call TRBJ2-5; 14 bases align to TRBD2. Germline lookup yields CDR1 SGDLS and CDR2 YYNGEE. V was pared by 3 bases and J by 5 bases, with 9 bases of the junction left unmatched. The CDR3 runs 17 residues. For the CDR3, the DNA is TGTGCCAGCAGCGCTGGGACTAGCGGGAGATACGGGGAGACCCAGTACTTC. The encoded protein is CASSAGTSGRYGETQYF.

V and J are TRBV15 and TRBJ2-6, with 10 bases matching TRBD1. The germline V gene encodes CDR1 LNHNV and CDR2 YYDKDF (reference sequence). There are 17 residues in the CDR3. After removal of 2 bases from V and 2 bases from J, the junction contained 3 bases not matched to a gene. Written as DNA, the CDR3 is TGTGCCACCAGCAGATCGACAGGGGGCACTGGGGCCAACGTCCTGACTTTC. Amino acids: CATSRSTGGTGANVLTF. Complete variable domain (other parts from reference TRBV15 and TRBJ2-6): DAMVIQNPRYQVTQFGKPVTLSCSQTLNHNVMYWYQQKSSQAPKLLFHYYDKDFNNEADTPDNFQSRRPNTSFCFLDIRSPGLGDTAMYLCATSRSTGGTGANVLTFGAGSRLTVL.

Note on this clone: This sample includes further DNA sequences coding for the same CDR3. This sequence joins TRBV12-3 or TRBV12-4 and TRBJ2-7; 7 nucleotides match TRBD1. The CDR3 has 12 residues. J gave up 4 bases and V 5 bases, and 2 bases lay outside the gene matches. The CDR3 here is CASSPGQYEQYF. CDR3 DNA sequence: TGTGCCAGCAGTCCGGGACAGTACGAGCAGTACTTC.

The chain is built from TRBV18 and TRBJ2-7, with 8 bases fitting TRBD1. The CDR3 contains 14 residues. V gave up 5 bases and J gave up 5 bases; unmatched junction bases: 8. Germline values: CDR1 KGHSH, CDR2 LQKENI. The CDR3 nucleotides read TGTGCCAGCTCAACCTTTGACAGGGGCAACGAGCAGTACTTC. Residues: CASSTFDRGNEQYF.

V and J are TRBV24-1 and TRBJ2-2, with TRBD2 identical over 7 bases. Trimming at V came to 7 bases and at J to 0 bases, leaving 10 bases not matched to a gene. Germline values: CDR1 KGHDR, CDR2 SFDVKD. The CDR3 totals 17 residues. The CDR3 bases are TGTGCCACCAGCCCACCCCCGGGAGGAGCGAACACCGGGGAGCTGTTTTTT. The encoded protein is CATSPPPGGANTGELFF.

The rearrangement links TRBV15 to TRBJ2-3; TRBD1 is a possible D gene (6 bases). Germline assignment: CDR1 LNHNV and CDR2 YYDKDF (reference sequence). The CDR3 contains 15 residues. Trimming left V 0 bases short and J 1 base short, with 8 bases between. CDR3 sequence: CATSREGGGTDTQYF. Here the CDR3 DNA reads TGTGCCACCAGCAGAGAAGGGGGAGGCACAGATACGCAGTATTTT.

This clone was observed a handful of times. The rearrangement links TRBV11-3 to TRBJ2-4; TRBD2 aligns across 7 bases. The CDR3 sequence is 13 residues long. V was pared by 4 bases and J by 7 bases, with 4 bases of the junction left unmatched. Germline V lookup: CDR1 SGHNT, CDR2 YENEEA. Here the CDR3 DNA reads TGTGCCAGCAGCTACGGGGGGTCGAACATTCAGTACTTC. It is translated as CASSYGGSNIQYF.

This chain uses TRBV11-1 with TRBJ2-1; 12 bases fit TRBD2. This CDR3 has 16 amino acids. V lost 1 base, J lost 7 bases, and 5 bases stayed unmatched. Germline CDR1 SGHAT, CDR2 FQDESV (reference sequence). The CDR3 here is CASSLDGTSGSNEQFF. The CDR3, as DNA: TGTGCCAGCAGCTTAGATGGGACTAGCGGGTCAAATGAGCAGTTCTTC.

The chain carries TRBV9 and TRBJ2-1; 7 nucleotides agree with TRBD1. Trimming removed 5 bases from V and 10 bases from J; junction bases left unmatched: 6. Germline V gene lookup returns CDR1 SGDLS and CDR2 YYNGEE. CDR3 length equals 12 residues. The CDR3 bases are TGTGCCAGCAGTACAGGGGAGTCCGAGCAGTTCTTC. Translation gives CASSTGESEQFF. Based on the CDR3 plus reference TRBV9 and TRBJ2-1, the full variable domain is DSGVTQTPKHLITATGQRVTLRCSPRSGDLSVYWYQQSLDQGLQFLIQYYNGEERAKGNILERFSAQQFPDLHSELNLSSLELGDSALYFCASSTGESEQFFGPGTRLTVL.

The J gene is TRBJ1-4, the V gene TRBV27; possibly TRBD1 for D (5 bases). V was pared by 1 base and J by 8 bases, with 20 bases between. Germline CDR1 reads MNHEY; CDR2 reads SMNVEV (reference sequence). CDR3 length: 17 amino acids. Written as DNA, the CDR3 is TGTGCCAGCAGTTTATACGCGCTCGGGGGTGACGAAGAAAAACTGTTTTTT. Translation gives CASSLYALGGDEEKLFF.

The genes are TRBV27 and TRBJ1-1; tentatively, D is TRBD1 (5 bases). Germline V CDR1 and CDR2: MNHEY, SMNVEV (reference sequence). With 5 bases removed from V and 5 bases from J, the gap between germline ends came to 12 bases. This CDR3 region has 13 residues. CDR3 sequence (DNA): TGTGCCAGCAGTGTCCAGGGTTGGACTGAAGCTTTCTTT. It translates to CASSVQGWTEAFF.

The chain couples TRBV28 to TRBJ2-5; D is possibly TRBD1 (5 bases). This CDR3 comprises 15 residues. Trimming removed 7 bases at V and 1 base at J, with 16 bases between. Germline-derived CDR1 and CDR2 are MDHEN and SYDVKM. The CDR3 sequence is CASMRTQTIQETQYF. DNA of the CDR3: TGTGCCAGCATGAGGACACAGACAATCCAAGAGACCCAGTACTTC.

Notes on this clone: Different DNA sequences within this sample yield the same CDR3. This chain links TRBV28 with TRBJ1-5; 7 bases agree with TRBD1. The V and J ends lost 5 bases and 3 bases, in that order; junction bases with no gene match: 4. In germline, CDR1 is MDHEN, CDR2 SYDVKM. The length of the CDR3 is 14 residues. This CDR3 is CASSPGQLNQPQHF. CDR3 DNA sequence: TGTGCCAGCAGTCCGGGACAGCTCAATCAGCCCCAGCATTTT.

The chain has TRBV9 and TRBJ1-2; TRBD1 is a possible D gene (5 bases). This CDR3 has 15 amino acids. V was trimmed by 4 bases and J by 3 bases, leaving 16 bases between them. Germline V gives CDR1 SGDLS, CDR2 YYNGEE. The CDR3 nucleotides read TGTGCCAGCAGCCCCCCGCAGGGCTCCCACTATGGCTACACCTTC. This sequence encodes CASSPPQGSHYGYTF.

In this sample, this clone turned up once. The CDR3 is CASSYPERLAGEGDTQYF. In DNA form, the CDR3 reads TGTGCCAGCAGTTACCCGGAGCGACTAGCGGGAGAAGGAGATACGCAGTATTTT. This sequence joins TRBV6-2 or TRBV6-3 and TRBJ2-3, with 12 bases aligning to TRBD2. V was pared by 2 bases and J by 5 bases, with 11 bases of the junction left unmatched. The CDR3 length is 18 residues. Looked up from germline, CDR1 is MNHEY and CDR2 is SVGEGT.

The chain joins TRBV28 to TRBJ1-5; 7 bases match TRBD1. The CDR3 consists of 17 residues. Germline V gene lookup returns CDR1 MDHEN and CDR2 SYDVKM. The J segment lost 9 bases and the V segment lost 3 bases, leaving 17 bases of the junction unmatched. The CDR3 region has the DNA TGTGCCAGCAGTTTGGGGCAGGGGGTACGTGGGAGTCCGCCCCAGCATTTT. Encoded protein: CASSLGQGVRGSPPQHF.

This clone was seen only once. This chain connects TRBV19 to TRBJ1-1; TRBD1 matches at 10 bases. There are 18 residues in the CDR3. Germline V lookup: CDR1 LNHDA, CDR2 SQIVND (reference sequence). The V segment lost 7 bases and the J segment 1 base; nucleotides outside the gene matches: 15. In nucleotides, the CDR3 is TGTGCCAGTACCAAAAAAAAGGGACAGGGGACGGAGAACACTGAAGCTTTCTTT. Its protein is CASTKKKGQGTENTEAFF.

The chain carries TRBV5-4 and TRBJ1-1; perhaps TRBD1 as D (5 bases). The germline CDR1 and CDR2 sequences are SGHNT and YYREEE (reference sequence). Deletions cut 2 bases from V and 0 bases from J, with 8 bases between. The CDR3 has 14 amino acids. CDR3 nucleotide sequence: TGTGCCAGCAGCTTACCAGGGTTGAACACTGAAGCTTTCTTT. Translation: CASSLPGLNTEAFF.

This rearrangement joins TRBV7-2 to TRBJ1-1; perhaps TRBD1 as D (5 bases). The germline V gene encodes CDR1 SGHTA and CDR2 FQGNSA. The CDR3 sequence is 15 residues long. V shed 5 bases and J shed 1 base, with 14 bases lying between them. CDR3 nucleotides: TGTGCCAGCAGCCCCCAGGGTATTTCGAACACTGAAGCTTTCTTT. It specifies CASSPQGISNTEAFF.